Listed here are 18 T cell receptor beta chains from one sample, sequenced in a study of T cell responses to AZD1222 COVID-19 vaccine. Libraries were prepared by immunoSEQ multiplex PCR; TCRdb keeps only in-frame clonotypes and omits some of them. This table has over 120,000 clones, 92% appearing once. The sequences come from peripheral blood, collected on day 0 of AZD1222 vaccination. The receptors shown here come from an adult in good health.

CDR3 amino acids: CASSTDLGVSPLHF. In DNA form, the CDR3 reads TGTGCCAGCAGCACGGACCTGGGGGTCTCACCCCTCCACTTT. The genes are TRBV5-5 and TRBJ1-6; weak D call: TRBD1 (5 bases). Germline V CDR1 and CDR2: SGHKS, YYEKEE (reference sequence). V lost 4 bases, J lost 10 bases, and 15 bases lay in between. This CDR3 has 14 amino acids.

The chain is built from TRBV21-1 and TRBJ2-7; whether TRBD2, the table's D call, matches the DNA was not checked. TRBV21-1 is assigned pseudogene status. CDR3 length: 17 residues. Here the CDR3 DNA reads TGTGCCAGCAAAGCGGGGACTAGCGGGTATTCCTCCTACGAGCAGTACTTC. Amino acids: CASKAGTSGYSSYEQYF.

The rearrangement joins TRBV6-6 to TRBJ1-2; a possible D gene is TRBD1 (5 bases). Looked up from germline, CDR1 is MNHNY and CDR2 is SVGAGI (reference sequence). With 7 bases removed from V and 6 bases from J, the gap between germline ends came to 24 bases. The CDR3 loop spans 16 amino acids. In DNA, the CDR3 is TGTGCCAGCATACTAAGGGGTGGAATGGAAGGAGATGGCTACACCTTC. This translates into CASILRGGMEGDGYTF.

CDR3 sequence reads: CASTLSWSQTLNSPLHF. For the CDR3, the DNA is TGTGCCAGCACCCTGAGCTGGTCCCAAACTCTTAATTCACCCCTCCACTTT. The V call is TRBV27, the J call TRBJ1-6; D is ambiguous. This CDR3 comprises 17 residues. Trimming shortened V by 7 bases and J by 6 bases, and 22 bases separated the two germline ends. Germline V CDR1 and CDR2: MNHEY, SMNVEV (reference sequence).

This sequence joins TRBV2 and TRBJ1-4; 8 nucleotides line up with TRBD1. In germline, CDR1 is SNHLY, CDR2 FYNNEI. V lost 1 base, J lost 8 bases, and 12 bases stayed unmatched. The CDR3 sequence is 17 residues long. The chain's CDR3 is CASSEVGDGQGGEKLFF. The CDR3 DNA reads TGTGCCAGCAGTGAAGTGGGGGACGGACAGGGAGGCGAAAAACTGTTTTTT.

The chain is built from TRBV5-5 and TRBJ1-4, with D possibly being TRBD1 (6 bases). The CDR3 extends over 18 amino acids. CDR1 and CDR2 from the germline V gene are SGHKS and YYEKEE (reference sequence). Trimming stripped 4 bases from V and 8 bases from J, with 27 bases between. CDR3 nucleotides: TGTGCCAGCAGCCATAGCGCGGGCGCAGGGACTACAGGGGAAAAACTGTTTTTT. Translated, it gives CASSHSAGAGTTGEKLFF. The full variable domain, completed using reference TRBV5-5 and TRBJ1-4, is DAGVTQSPTHLIKTRGQQVTLRCSPISGHKSVSWYQQVLGQGPQFIFQYYEKEERGRGNFPDRFSARQFPNYSSELNVNALLLGDSALYLCASSHSAGAGTTGEKLFFGSGTQLSVL.

The V and J genes are TRBV5-6 and TRBJ1-1, with D hard to call. The V gene's germline CDR1 is SGHDT and CDR2 YYEEEE. V lost 2 bases to trimming and J lost 4 bases, with 9 bases between them. This CDR3 region has 13 residues. CDR3 region: CASSFGEGTEAFF. CDR3 DNA: TGTGCCAGCAGCTTCGGGGAAGGCACTGAAGCTTTCTTT.

CDR3 coding DNA: TGTGCCAGCTGGGCGTCTGGTTTCCCTAGCGGGGGCCAGAACACCGGGGAGCTGTTTTTT. This gives the protein CASWASGFPSGGQNTGELFF. V gene TRBV2 combines with J gene TRBJ2-2; 10 positions agree with TRBD2. Germline loops: CDR1 SNHLY, CDR2 FYNNEI. Germline trimming cut 8 bases from V and 1 base from J; bases unmatched to any gene: 19. The CDR3 runs to 20 residues.

This clone showed up just once. The chain recombines TRBV7-9 with TRBJ1-1; D might be TRBD1 (5 bases). The V end was cut by 1 base, the J end by 0 bases, with 6 bases between. The CDR3 covers 14 residues. Germline CDR1 reads SEHNR; CDR2 reads FQNEAQ (reference sequence). The CDR3 loop reads CASSLGGLNTEAFF. The CDR3 DNA follows: TGTGCCAGCAGCTTAGGGGGGTTGAACACTGAAGCTTTCTTT.

V and J are TRBV2 and TRBJ1-4; D not resolved. Germline CDR1 and CDR2: SNHLY and FYNNEI. CDR3 length equals 14 residues. V lost 5 bases and J 5 bases, leaving 12 bases between the germline ends. In nucleotides, the CDR3 is TGTGCCAGCAGTTCCGGGCAGGCCAATGAAAAACTGTTTTTT. Protein sequence: CASSSGQANEKLFF. Together with reference TRBV2 and TRBJ1-4, the CDR3 gives the full variable domain: EPEVTQTPSHQVTQMGQEVILRCVPISNHLYFYWYRQILGQKVEFLVSFYNNEISEKSEIFDDQFSVERPDGSNFTLKIRSTKLEDSAMYFCASSSGQANEKLFFGSGTQLSVL.

A remark on this clone: An end of the junction differs from the germline gene, which may be a read error. The rearrangement uses TRBV7-7 and TRBJ2-7, with D possibly being TRBD2 (5 bases). The CDR3 spans 14 residues. The V gene's germline CDR1 is SSHAT and CDR2 FNYEAQ (reference sequence). CDR3 DNA sequence: TGTGCTAGCAGCTTATCCAACGGGGCCTACGAGCAGTACTTC. It codes for CASSLSNGAYEQYF.

The table lists this clone with a few counts. The chain has TRBV7-9 and TRBJ1-2; TRBD1 matches 10 bases. The trim removed 1 base at V and 4 bases at J, leaving 0 bases unmatched. CDR1 is SEHNR, CDR2 FQNEAQ, per germline (reference sequence). The length of the CDR3 is 14 residues. This CDR3 reads CASSLGTGGYGYTF. The DNA of the CDR3 is TGTGCCAGCAGCTTAGGGACAGGGGGCTATGGCTACACCTTC.

The chain links TRBV4-2 to TRBJ1-2; D gene unclear. V was pared by 1 base and J by 0 bases, with 12 bases between. The CDR3 is 16 residues long. The germline CDR1 and CDR2 sequences are LGHNA and YNFKEQ. CDR3 sequence reads: CASSQAVREANYGYTF. The CDR3 nucleotides read TGTGCCAGCAGCCAAGCGGTCAGAGAAGCTAACTATGGCTACACCTTC.

The genes are TRBV14 and TRBJ1-1; D gene ambiguous. Per germline, CDR1 SGHDN and CDR2 FVKESK. V lost 1 base to trimming and J lost 4 bases, with 10 bases between them. The length of the CDR3 is 14 residues. The CDR3 sequence is CASSQALGSTEAFF. The CDR3, as DNA: TGTGCCAGCAGCCAAGCCCTGGGGAGCACTGAAGCTTTCTTT.

This clone was recorded only once. The gene calls are TRBV6-6 and TRBJ2-7, with 12 bases aligning to TRBD2. In germline, CDR1 is MNHNY, CDR2 SVGAGI (reference sequence). CDR3 length: 15 amino acids. The ends lost 6 bases at V and 3 bases at J; junction bases unmatched: 6. CDR3 in amino acids: CASRRTSGNIYEQYF. The CDR3 DNA reads TGTGCCAGCAGGAGGACTAGCGGGAATATCTACGAGCAGTACTTC.

V is TRBV28 and J is TRBJ1-3; 8 bases agree with TRBD1. CDR1 MDHEN and CDR2 SYDVKM come from the germline V gene. After removal of 6 bases from V and 1 base from J, the junction contained 8 bases not matched to a gene. This CDR3 has 16 residues. The CDR3 DNA follows: TGTGCCAGCAGCTCCGGGCAGGGGGCGTCTGGAAACACCATATATTTT. It translates to CASSSGQGASGNTIYF.

The chain carries TRBV6-6 and TRBJ1-2; 8 bases agree with TRBD1. Trimming at V came to 7 bases and at J to 12 bases, leaving 19 bases not matched to a gene. Germline CDR1 is MNHNY and CDR2 is SVGAGI (reference sequence). The CDR3 runs 15 residues. This CDR3 reads CASTERDRGGEGHTF. CDR3 in DNA: TGTGCCAGCACGGAAAGAGACAGGGGAGGAGAAGGTCACACCTTC.

In its sample, this clone was seen a few times. The chain uses TRBV29-1 and TRBJ1-2; D possibly corresponds to TRBD1 (5 bases). V lost 6 bases to trimming and J lost 2 bases, with 13 bases between them. The CDR3 covers 13 residues. Germline V gene data show CDR1 as SQVTM and CDR2 as ANQGSEA. CDR3 sequence reads: CSVIQGLNYGYTF. The CDR3 region has the DNA TGCAGCGTGATCCAGGGCCTAAACTATGGCTACACCTTC.